This TCR beta chain was captured in a study of vaccination and CD4 T cells after COVID-19. Background on the study: Overlapping spike peptides of SARS-CoV-2, HCoV-NL63, HCoV-OC43 and HCoV-229E were used, and cells were stimulated with them. Whole-study findings and limits: Reactive clone data from convalescent patients indicated a median of 86.3% appearing only post-vaccination.

In the case of this clonotype: Its antigen is still unknown. One junction end disagrees with the germline gene, perhaps due to a read error.

As to treatment: roughly nine-day PBMC culture with coronavirus spike peptide pools or control peptides (ViraFEST assay). The unexposed donor's CD4+ T cells were collected before the COVID-19 pandemic (2011-2018). Antigen-specific T cell expansion with peptide pools preceded TCR sequencing in the ViraFEST approach. With the Oncomine TCR Beta short-read assay, DNA from cultured CD4+ T cells was sequenced. From cultured CD4+ T cells, genomic DNA was extracted. MiXCR was run by TCRdb on the PCR reads, yielding one entry per CDR3 protein. This table has about 9,100 distinct CDR3 sequences, roughly a third appearing once. This CDR3 spans 16 amino acids. The V gene's germline CDR1 is SGHTA and CDR2 FQGNSA.

The material sequenced was CD4+ T cells from blood, cultured in vitro. The chain employs TRBV7-2 and TRBJ2-1; 7 nucleotides line up with TRBD1. The TCR comes from a human donor in good health. As DNA, the CDR3 is TGTGTCAGCTTAAATCCCGGGACAGCAGGGATCAATGAGCGGTTCTTC. Translated: CVSLNPGTAGINERFF.